The present entry profiles one TCR beta chain with its context. Listed TCR primers and previously described methods were used for bulk TCR libraries. A single record per CDR3 protein comes from TCRdb applying MiXCR to the PCR reads. The sample shows more than 550,000 distinct CDR3 sequences, approximately 24% of them seen only once. These data come from a study of molecular identifiers for immune sequencing clone quantification. The sample was naive CD8+ T cells from blood, with Jurkat cell RNA spiked in. Subset: FACS-sorted CD8+CD4-CCR7+CD45RA+ naive T cells. The clonotype originates from a human donor in good health. Some libraries in this study had Jurkat cell RNA spiked in.

Here the CDR3 reads CASSPRTGITEAFF. The CDR3 DNA sequence: TGTGCCAGCAGCCCAAGGACAGGGATCACTGAAGCTTTCTTT. V gene TRBV3-2 combines with J gene TRBJ1-1; the DNA was not used to check the table's D call, TRBD1. TRBV3-2 represents a pseudogene. The CDR3 has 14 residues.